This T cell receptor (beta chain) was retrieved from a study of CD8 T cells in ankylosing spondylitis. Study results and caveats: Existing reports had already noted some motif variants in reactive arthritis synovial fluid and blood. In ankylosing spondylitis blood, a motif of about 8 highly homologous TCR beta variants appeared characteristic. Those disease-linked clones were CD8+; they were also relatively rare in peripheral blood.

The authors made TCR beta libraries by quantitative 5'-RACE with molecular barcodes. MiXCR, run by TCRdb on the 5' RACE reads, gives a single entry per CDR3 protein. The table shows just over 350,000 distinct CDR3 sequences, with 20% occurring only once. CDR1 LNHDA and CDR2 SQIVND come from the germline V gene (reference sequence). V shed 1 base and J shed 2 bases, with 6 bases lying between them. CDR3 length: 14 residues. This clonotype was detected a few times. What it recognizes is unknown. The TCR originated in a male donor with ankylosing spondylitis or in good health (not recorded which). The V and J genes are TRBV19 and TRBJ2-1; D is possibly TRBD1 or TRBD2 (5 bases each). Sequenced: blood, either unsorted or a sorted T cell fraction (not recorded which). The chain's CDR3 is CASSIVGAYNEQFF. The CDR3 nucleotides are TGTGCCAGTAGTATAGTGGGGGCCTACAATGAGCAGTTCTTC.